This T cell receptor (beta chain) was captured in a study of blood T cell repertoires in COVID-19. At the level of the study: Acute-phase and convalescent COVID-19 samples originated in the United States, Italy and Spain. Sources were T cells, B-cell-depleted T cells, or PBMCs; the material itself was cDNA or gDNA.

Authors' methods: Counts of nucleated cells, estimated from reference gene primer amplification, were obtained. Assay: immunoSEQ multiplex PCR; the TCRdb copy retains only in-frame clones and omits some. The DNA was the basis for D and trimming; V, J and clone size are from that table. The repertoire holds 130,000 or so clones, with around 86% as singletons. The germline gives CDR1 SGHAT, CDR2 FQDESV (reference sequence). There are 14 residues in the CDR3. Between the trimmed V and J ends, which lost 4 bases and 3 bases, there was a span of 10 bases. This clonotype was obtained from a human donor in a cohort sampled during active COVID-19. The V and J genes are TRBV11-1 and TRBJ2-1; possibly TRBD1 for D (6 bases). Sequencing was done on a sample of peripheral blood. In nucleotides, the CDR3 is TGTGCCAGCAGCTCCCAGGACAGCTACAATGAGCAGTTCTTC. Amino acids: CASSSQDSYNEQFF.